This TCR beta chain was recovered during a study of technical replicates of blood from a few donors. This CDR3 is built from 15 residues. CDR1 and CDR2 from the germline V gene are SGHNT and YYREEE (reference sequence). V lost 1 base and J 2 bases, leaving 12 bases between the germline ends. Produced via immunoSEQ multiplex PCR; TCRdb's table is partial and in-frame only. The data hold 70,000 to 90,000 clones, with approximately 92% observed a single time. Sequencing used T cells isolated from PBMCs. This receptor was taken from a human donor in good health. The chain is built from TRBV5-4 and TRBJ2-5; TRBD1 is a possible D gene (6 bases). CDR3 sequence (DNA): TGTGCCAGCAGCTTGTCTCGGACAGAACAAGAGACCCAGTACTTC. This gives the protein CASSLSRTEQETQYF.